The sequence of this TCR beta chain was determined in a study of follicular helper T cells after annual influenza vaccination. A remark on this clone: The antigen is unknown.

Whole-study results and caveats: Successive annual vaccinations recalled a recurrent oligoclonal ICOS+CD38+ cTfh response with influenza-specific clonotypes.

As to time point: 2015-2016 season, pre-vaccination. Measured with immunoSEQ multiplex PCR; TCRdb has only the in-frame clones, and not every one. Here the sample spans roughly 10,000 clones, more than 65% being singletons. This receptor was obtained from an adult who received the influenza vaccine. Specimen: CXCR5+ CD38- circulating T follicular helper cells from blood, collected on the day of influenza vaccination. Subset reported: circulating Tfh, non-naive CD4+CXCR5+PD-1+ (ICOS+CD38+ or ICOS-CD38-).

For the CDR3, the DNA is TGCGCCAGCAGTGAGAAGGGACAATCGGCTGATGGCTACACCTTC. Protein: CASSEKGQSADGYTF. The chain links TRBV10-1 to TRBJ1-2; D may be TRBD1 (6 bases). Trimming pared 2 bases from V and 6 bases from J, leaving 16 bases between. Germline lookup yields CDR1 WNHNN and CDR2 SYGVQD (reference sequence). There are 15 residues in the CDR3.